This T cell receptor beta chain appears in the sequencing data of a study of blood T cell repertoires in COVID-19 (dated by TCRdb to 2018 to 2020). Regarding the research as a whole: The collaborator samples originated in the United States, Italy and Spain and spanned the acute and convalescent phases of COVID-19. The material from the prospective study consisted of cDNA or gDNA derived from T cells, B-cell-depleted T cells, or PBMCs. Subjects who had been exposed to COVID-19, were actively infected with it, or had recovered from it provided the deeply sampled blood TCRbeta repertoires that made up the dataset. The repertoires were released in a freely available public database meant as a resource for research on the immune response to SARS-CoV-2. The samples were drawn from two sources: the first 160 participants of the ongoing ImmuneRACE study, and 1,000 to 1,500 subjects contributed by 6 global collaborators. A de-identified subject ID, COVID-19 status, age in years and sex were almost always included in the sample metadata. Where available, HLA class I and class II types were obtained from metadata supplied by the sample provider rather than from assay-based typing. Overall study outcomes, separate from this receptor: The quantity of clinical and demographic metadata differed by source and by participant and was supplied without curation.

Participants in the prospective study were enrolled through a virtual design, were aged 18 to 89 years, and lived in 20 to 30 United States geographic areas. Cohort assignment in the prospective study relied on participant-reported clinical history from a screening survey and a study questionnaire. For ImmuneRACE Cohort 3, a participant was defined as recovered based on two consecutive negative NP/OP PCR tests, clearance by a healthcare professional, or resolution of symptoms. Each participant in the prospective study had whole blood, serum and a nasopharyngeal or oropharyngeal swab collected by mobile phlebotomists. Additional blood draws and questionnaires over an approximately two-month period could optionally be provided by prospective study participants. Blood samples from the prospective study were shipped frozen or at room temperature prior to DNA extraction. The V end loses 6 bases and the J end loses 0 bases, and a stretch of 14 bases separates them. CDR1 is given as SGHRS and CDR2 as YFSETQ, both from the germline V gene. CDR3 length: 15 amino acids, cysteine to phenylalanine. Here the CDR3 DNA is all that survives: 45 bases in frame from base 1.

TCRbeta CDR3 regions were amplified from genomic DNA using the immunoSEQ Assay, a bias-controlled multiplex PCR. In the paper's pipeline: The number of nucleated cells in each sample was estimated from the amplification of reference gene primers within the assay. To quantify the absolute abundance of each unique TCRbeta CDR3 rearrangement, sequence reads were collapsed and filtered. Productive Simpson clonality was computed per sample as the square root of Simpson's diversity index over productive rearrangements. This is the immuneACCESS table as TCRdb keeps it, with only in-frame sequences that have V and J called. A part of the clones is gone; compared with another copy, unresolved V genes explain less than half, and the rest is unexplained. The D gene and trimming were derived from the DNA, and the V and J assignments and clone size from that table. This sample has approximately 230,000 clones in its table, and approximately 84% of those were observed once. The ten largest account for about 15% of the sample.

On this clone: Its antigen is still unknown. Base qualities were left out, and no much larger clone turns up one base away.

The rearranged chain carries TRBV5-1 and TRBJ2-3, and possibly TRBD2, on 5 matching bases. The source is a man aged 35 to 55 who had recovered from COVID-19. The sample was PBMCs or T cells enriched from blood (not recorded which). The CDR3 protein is CASTDLSGSTDTQYF. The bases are TGCGCCAGCACCGACTTAAGCGGCAGCACAGATACGCAGTATTTT.